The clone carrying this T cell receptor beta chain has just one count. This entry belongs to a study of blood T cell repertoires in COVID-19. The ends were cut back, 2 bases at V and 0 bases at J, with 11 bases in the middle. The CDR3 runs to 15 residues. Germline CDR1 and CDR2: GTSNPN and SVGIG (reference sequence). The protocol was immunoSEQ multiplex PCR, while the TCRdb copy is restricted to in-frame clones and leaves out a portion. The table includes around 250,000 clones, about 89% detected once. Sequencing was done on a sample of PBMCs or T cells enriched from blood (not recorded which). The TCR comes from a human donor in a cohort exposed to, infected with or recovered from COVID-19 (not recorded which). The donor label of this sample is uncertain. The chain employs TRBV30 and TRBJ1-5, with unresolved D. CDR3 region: CAWSSGSVSNQPQHF. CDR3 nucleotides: TGTGCCTGGAGTTCGGGGTCGGTTAGCAATCAGCCCCAGCATTTT. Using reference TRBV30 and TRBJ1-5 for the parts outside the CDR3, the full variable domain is SQTIHQWPATLVQPVGSPLSLECTVEGTSNPNLYWYRQAAGRGLQLLFYSVGIGQISSEVPQNLSASRPQDRQFILSSKKLLLSDSGFYLCAWSSGSVSNQPQHFGDGTRLSIL.